This TCR beta chain was identified during a study of CD8 T cells in Susac syndrome. The wider study: At blood draw, Susac syndrome patients were therapy-naive, on corticosteroids, or on intravenous immunoglobulin alone.

RNA, at roughly 0.45 to 1 ug, was reverse transcribed with random hexamers. A single record per CDR3 protein comes from TCRdb applying MiXCR to the immunoSEQ multiplex PCR reads. The data contain about 120,000 distinct CDR3 sequences, roughly 95% of them seen just once; the ten biggest clones take up roughly 0.14%. Sequencing was done on a sample of CD4+ T cells from PBMCs. The receptor's source is a human donor with Susac syndrome.

This CDR3 reads CASSRDRNIQYF. CDR3 sequence (DNA): TGTGCCAGCAGCCGGGACAGAAACATTCAGTACTTC. This sequence joins TRBV7-2 and TRBJ2-4, with 7 bases identical to TRBD1. J gave up 6 bases and V 5 bases, and 1 base lay outside the gene matches. The germline V gene encodes CDR1 SGHTA and CDR2 FQGNSA. The CDR3 runs 12 residues.